The 13 T cell receptor beta chains below were found in one sample sequenced in a study of blood T cell repertoires in COVID-19. TCRdb's copy holds only in-frame clones and misses some; the assay was immunoSEQ multiplex PCR. The sample contains roughly 140,000 clones, around 80% of which appear only once. The sample consisted of peripheral blood. The origin of the receptors is a man aged 70-80 years who had recovered from COVID-19.

This clone came up a few times. The chain uses TRBV7-3 and TRBJ2-1, with D tentatively TRBD1 (6 bases). This CDR3 has 14 residues. Germline values: CDR1 SGHTA, CDR2 FQGTGA. The V gene lost 2 bases and the J gene lost 1 base, with 6 bases spanning the gap. CDR3 amino acids: CASSLGQSYNEQFF. CDR3 sequence (DNA): TGTGCCAGCAGCTTAGGACAGTCCTACAATGAGCAGTTCTTC.

The chain recombines TRBV5-6 with TRBJ2-2; D is unresolved. CDR1 and CDR2 from the germline V gene are SGHDT and YYEEEE. The ends were cut back, 0 bases at V and 1 base at J, with 4 bases in the middle. The CDR3 consists of 14 residues. CDR3 region: CASSLAGNTGELFF. DNA of the CDR3: TGTGCCAGCAGCTTGGCCGGGAACACCGGGGAGCTGTTTTTT.

The chain combines TRBV27 with TRBJ1-2; 7 nucleotides line up with TRBD1. V was clipped by 6 bases and J by 4 bases; unmatched bases: 8. The CDR3 loop spans 14 amino acids. Looked up from germline, CDR1 is MNHEY and CDR2 is SMNVEV (reference sequence). CDR3 loop: CASSYRDSAYGYTF. DNA of the CDR3: TGTGCCAGCAGCTACCGGGACAGCGCCTATGGCTACACCTTC.

This clone was recorded once. V is TRBV7-8 and J is TRBJ2-7; weak D call: TRBD1 (8 bases). V was trimmed by 5 bases and J by 4 bases, leaving 15 bases between them. In germline, CDR1 is SGHVS, CDR2 FQNEAQ. The CDR3 loop spans 14 amino acids. The CDR3: CASSPTGGGYEQYF. The CDR3 nucleotides read TGTGCCAGCAGCCCAACAGGGGGGGGATACGAGCAGTACTTC.

V usage is TRBV19 and J usage is TRBJ2-3; 10 nucleotides align to TRBD2. V was clipped by 3 bases and J by 0 bases; unmatched bases: 6. The germline V gene encodes CDR1 LNHDA and CDR2 SQIVND (reference sequence). The CDR3 length is 17 residues. The CDR3 coding sequence is TGTGCCAGTAGTATGTATGGACTAGCGGAAAGCACAGATACGCAGTATTTT. This gives the protein CASSMYGLAESTDTQYF.

The chain joins TRBV7-9 to TRBJ2-7; 10 bases line up with TRBD1. This CDR3 is 13 amino acids long. Trimming at V came to 6 bases and at J to 4 bases, leaving 3 bases not matched to a gene. Germline values: CDR1 SEHNR, CDR2 FQNEAQ (reference sequence). Here the CDR3 DNA reads TGTGCCAGCAGACCGGGACAGGGGTACGAGCAGTACTTC. This gives the protein CASRPGQGYEQYF.

This clone was observed a single time. This chain uses TRBV19 with TRBJ2-2, with D perhaps TRBD2 (6 bases). This CDR3 region has 17 residues. Germline V CDR1 and CDR2: LNHDA, SQIVND (reference sequence). V gave up 6 bases and J gave up 6 bases, with 23 bases separating them. CDR3 loop: CASSRTGGNAVAGELFF. The CDR3 DNA follows: TGTGCCAGTAGCAGAACTGGCGGGAATGCAGTGGCCGGGGAGCTGTTTTTT.

J is TRBJ2-5 and V is TRBV15, with 10 bases identical to TRBD2. Germline values: CDR1 LNHNV, CDR2 YYDKDF (reference sequence). The J segment lost 4 bases and the V segment lost 1 base, leaving 6 bases of the junction unmatched. The CDR3 loop spans 16 amino acids. CDR3 in amino acids: CATSRGLAGVAETQYF. For the CDR3, the DNA is TGTGCCACCAGCAGAGGACTAGCGGGTGTCGCAGAGACCCAGTACTTC.

V is TRBV10-3 and J is TRBJ1-4, with 9 bases lining up with TRBD1. CDR1 and CDR2 (germline): ENHRY, SYGVKD. V was pared by 9 bases and J by 3 bases, with 8 bases of the junction left unmatched. The CDR3 spans 15 residues. The CDR3 region has the DNA TGTGCCATTGGGGCGGGACAGGGCTCTAATGAAAAACTGTTTTTT. This translates into CAIGAGQGSNEKLFF.

This chain links TRBV5-1 with TRBJ2-1; 16 nucleotides agree with TRBD2. This CDR3 is 19 amino acids long. V gave up 0 bases and J gave up 2 bases; unmatched junction bases: 5. CDR1 is SGHRS and CDR2 is YFSETQ in the germline V gene. CDR3 protein: CASSLAPGLAGGAYNEQFF. The CDR3 region has the DNA TGCGCCAGCAGCTTGGCCCCGGGACTAGCGGGAGGGGCCTACAATGAGCAGTTCTTC.

This chain uses TRBV6-6 with TRBJ2-5; 9 bases line up with TRBD2. Germline loops: CDR1 MNHNY, CDR2 SVGAGI (reference sequence). This CDR3 spans 14 amino acids. With 7 bases clipped from V and 4 bases from J, the junction kept 7 bases outside the gene matches. DNA of the CDR3: TGTGCCAGCATCGCAGCGGGAGGTGGAGAGACCCAGTACTTC. Translation: CASIAAGGGETQYF.

This sequence joins TRBV9 and TRBJ2-2; weak D call: TRBD2 (5 bases). Trimming took off 6 bases at V and 4 bases at J, with 10 bases between the two ends. This CDR3 spans 13 amino acids. Germline loops: CDR1 SGDLS, CDR2 YYNGEE. CDR3 coding DNA: TGTGCCAGCAAGTTGAGCGGCACCGGGGAGCTGTTTTTT. It encodes CASKLSGTGELFF.

The gene calls are TRBV30 and TRBJ2-3; 8 positions match TRBD2. The V gene end was trimmed by 5 bases and the J gene end by 6 bases; junction bases not matched to a gene: 7. CDR1 and CDR2 from the germline V gene are GTSNPN and SVGIG (reference sequence). The CDR3 runs to 13 residues. The CDR3 loop reads CAWLKRERDTQYF. The CDR3 DNA follows: TGTGCCTGGTTGAAGCGGGAGCGGGATACGCAGTATTTT.